This T cell receptor beta chain was sequenced in a study of beta chain features in type 1 diabetes. Study-level points and caveats: VDJ junctions in type 1 diabetes patients carried more deletions and fewer insertions. TCRB CDR3s from Type 1 diabetes patients were moderately but significantly shorter in all four CD4+ subsets.

Markers CD45RO/CCR7/CD25/CD127/CD95/CD27 served to sort CD4+ naive, central memory, regulatory and stem cell-like memory cells. This clone has just a few counts. Antigen specificity is unknown. Expressed TCRB transcripts were sequenced, since all the RNA that had been isolated was reverse transcribed. Assay: immunoSEQ multiplex PCR; the TCRdb copy retains only in-frame clones and omits some. The sample yields approximately 250,000 clones, 15% to 20% seen once. This CDR3 comprises 13 residues. In germline, CDR1 is MDHEN, CDR2 SYDVKM. V lost 6 bases and J lost 5; bases outside the gene matches: 4. The clonotype originates from a man between 25 and 39 years old with type 1 diabetes. The rearrangement links TRBV28 to TRBJ2-1; the match to TRBD1 covers 7 bases. The sequencing sample was made of naive CD4+ T cells from blood. As DNA, the CDR3 is TGTGCCAGCAGCCCGGGACAGAACAATGAGCAGTTCTTC. It codes for CASSPGQNNEQFF.